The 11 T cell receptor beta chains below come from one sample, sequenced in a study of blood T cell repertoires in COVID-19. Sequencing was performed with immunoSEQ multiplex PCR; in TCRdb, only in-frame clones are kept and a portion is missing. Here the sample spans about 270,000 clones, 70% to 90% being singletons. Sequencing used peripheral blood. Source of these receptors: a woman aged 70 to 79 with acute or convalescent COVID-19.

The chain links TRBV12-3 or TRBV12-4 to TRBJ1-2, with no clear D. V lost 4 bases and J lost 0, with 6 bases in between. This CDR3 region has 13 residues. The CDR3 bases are TGTGCCAGCAGTTGGGCGTCTAACTATGGCTACACCTTC. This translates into CASSWASNYGYTF.

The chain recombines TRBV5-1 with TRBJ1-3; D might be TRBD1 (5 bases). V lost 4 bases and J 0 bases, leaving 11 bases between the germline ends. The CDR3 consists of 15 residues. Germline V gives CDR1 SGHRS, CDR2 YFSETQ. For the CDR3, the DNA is TGCGCCAGCAGCGTGGGGACTATCTCTGGAAACACCATATATTTT. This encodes CASSVGTISGNTIYF.

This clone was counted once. In nucleotides, the CDR3 is TGTGCCAGCAGCAAACAGGGTGTTGCTTCACCCCTCCACTTT. Its protein product is CASSKQGVASPLHF. V is TRBV7-2 and J is TRBJ1-6; D may be TRBD1 (6 bases). CDR1 is SGHTA, CDR2 FQGNSA, per germline. V was shortened by 5 bases and J by 9 bases, with 14 bases between the two germline ends. The CDR3 is 14 amino acids.

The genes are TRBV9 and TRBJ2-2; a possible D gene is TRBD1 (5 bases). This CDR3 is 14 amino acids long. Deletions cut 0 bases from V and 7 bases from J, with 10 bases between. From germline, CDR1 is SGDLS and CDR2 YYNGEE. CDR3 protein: CASSVGRQGGELFF. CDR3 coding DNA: TGTGCCAGCAGCGTAGGGCGTCAGGGCGGGGAGCTGTTTTTT.

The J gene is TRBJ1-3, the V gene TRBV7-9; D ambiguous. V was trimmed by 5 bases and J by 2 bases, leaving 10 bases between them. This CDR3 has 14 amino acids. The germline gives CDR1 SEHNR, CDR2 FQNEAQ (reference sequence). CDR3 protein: CASSPQSTGNTIYF. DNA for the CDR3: TGTGCCAGCAGCCCACAGTCGACTGGAAACACCATATATTTT.

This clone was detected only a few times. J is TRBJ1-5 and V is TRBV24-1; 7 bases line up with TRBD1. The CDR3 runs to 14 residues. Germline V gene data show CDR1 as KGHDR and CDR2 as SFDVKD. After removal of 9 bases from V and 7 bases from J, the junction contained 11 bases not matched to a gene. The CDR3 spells CATLGTERWQPQHF. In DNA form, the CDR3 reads TGTGCCACCTTGGGGACAGAACGATGGCAGCCCCAGCATTTT.

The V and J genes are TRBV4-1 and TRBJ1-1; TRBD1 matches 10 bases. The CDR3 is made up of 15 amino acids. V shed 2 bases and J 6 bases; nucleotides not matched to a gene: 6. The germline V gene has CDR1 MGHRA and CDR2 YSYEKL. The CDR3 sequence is CASSQRDRGYPEAFF. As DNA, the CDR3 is TGCGCCAGCAGCCAAAGGGACAGGGGATACCCTGAAGCTTTCTTT.

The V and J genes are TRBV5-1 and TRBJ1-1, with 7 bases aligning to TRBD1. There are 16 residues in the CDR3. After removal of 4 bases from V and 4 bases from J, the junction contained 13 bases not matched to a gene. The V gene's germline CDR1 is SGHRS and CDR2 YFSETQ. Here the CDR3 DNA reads TGCGCCAGCAGCGCTAACGCAGGGTCAGGGGGCACTGAAGCTTTCTTT. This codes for CASSANAGSGGTEAFF.

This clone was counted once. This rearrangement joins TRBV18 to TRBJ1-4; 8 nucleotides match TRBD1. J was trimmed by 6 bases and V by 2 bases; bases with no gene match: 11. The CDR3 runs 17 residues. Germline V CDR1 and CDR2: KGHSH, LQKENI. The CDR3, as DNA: TGTGCCAGCTCACCAAGGACAGGGCCTTCCGGCGATGAAAAACTGTTTTTT. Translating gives CASSPRTGPSGDEKLFF. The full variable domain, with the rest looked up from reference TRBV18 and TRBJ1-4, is NAGVMQNPRHLVRRRGQEARLRCSPMKGHSHVYWYRQLPEEGLKFMVYLQKENIIDESGMPKERFSAEFPKEGPSILRIQQVVRGDSAAYFCASSPRTGPSGDEKLFFGSGTQLSVL.

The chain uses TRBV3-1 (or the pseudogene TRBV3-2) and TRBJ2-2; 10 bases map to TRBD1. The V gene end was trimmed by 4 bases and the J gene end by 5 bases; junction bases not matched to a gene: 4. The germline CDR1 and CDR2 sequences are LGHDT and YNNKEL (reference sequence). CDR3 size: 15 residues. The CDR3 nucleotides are TGTGCCAGCAGCCTCGGGACAGGGGAGACCGGGGAGCTGTTTTTT. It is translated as CASSLGTGETGELFF.

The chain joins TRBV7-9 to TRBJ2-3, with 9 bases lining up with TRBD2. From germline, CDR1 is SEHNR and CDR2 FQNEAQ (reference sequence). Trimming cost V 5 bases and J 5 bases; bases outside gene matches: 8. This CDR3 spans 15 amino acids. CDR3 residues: CASSPGTSWGDTQYF. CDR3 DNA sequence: TGTGCCAGCAGCCCCGGGACTAGCTGGGGAGATACGCAGTATTTT.